Reported below is one T cell receptor beta chain. Its antigen is not identified. This entry belongs to a study of beta chain features in type 1 diabetes. General observations from the study: Any HLA type influence on TCRB rearrangement was left unresolved here. Shorter TCRB CDR3s, moderately but significantly so, were found in Type 1 diabetes patients in all four CD4+ subsets. Researchers caution that PCR might favor shorter templates, equally among patients and controls.

The authors reverse transcribed all of the isolated RNA, so sequencing captured expressed TCRB transcripts. The protocol was immunoSEQ multiplex PCR, while the TCRdb copy is restricted to in-frame clones and leaves out a portion. The sample lists 500,000 to 850,000 clones, over 11% occurring once. V lost 0 bases to trimming and J lost 3 bases, with 9 bases between them. This CDR3 has 14 residues. Germline V gene sequence: CDR1 SGHRS, CDR2 YFSETQ. It was one heparinised blood draw, averaging around 120 mL, that each donor gave. V is TRBV5-1 and J is TRBJ1-1; tentatively, D is TRBD1 (5 bases). The receptor's source is a man between 18 and 29 years old with type 1 diabetes. Sequenced: naive CD4+ T cells from blood. CDR3: CASSLGQRDTEAFF. The CDR3 DNA reads as TGCGCCAGCAGCTTGGGACAGAGAGACACTGAAGCTTTCTTT.